The clone carrying this T cell receptor (beta chain) was counted between two and nine times. The antigen remains unidentified. This specimen comes from a study of vaccination and CD4 T cells after COVID-19. As for the study in general: The cells in question were stimulated using overlapping spike peptides derived from SARS-CoV-2, HCoV-NL63, HCoV-OC43 and HCoV-229E.

This sample's treatment: approximately 9-day PBMC culture with coronavirus spike peptide pools or control peptides (ViraFEST assay). Expanded clonotypes were found by TCR sequencing after peptide-pool stimulation (ViraFEST). Germline V gene lookup returns CDR1 SGHTA and CDR2 FQGNSA. This CDR3 is 14 amino acids long. The Oncomine TCR Beta short-read assay was what sequenced the DNA obtained from cultured CD4+ T cells. The authors extracted genomic DNA from cultured CD4+ T cells. Each CDR3 protein gets one entry after TCRdb re-called the PCR reads with MiXCR. This table holds around 13,000 distinct CDR3 sequences, 60% found once.

Material for sequencing was CD4+ T cells from blood, cultured in vitro. This sequence joins TRBV7-2 and TRBJ2-5; a possible D gene is TRBD2 (7 bases). This sequence was found in a human donor who had recovered from COVID-19. The CDR3 region is CACEGGGFQETQYF. CDR3 bases: TGTGCTTGCGAGGGGGGAGGGTTCCAAGAGACCCAGTACTTC.